This T cell receptor beta chain was documented in a study of Graves' ophthalmopathy and Graves' hyperthyroidism. The study, taken as a whole, reports: Most clonotypes expanded in thyroid above 0.001 frequency were present in blood too. From stable hyperthyroidism, ophthalmopathy was separated by a 13-signature model with roughly 89% sensitivity and 75% to 84% specificity.

Ophthalmopathy donors were characterized by moderate-to-severe activity, CAS of at least 3, NOSPECS of at least 4, and duration under 3 months. Patients were left out if they had other autoimmune diseases, uncontrolled infections, pregnancy or lactation. This clonotype came up many times. The antigen is not known. The study amplified TCR beta CDR3 regions using RNA transcripts. Following a first-round RT-PCR that used HTBI primers, a second-round multiplex PCR was carried out. TCRdb reprocessed the multiplex PCR reads via MiXCR and lists one record per CDR3 protein. The sample gives some 200,000 distinct CDR3 sequences, 25% to 30% of which show up once; 9.1% is in the top ten. The clonotype originates from a man aged 50 or older with Graves' ophthalmopathy. The sample consisted of peripheral blood.

The CDR3 DNA reads as TGTGCCAGCACCCGCGGAAGGGGGAACGGAGAGACCCAGTACTTC. As protein: CASTRGRGNGETQYF. The chain recombines TRBV6-1 with TRBJ2-5; TRBD1 might be the D (6 bases). This CDR3 region has 15 residues. Germline loops: CDR1 MNHNS, CDR2 SASEGT. The V end lost 7 bases, the J end lost 4 bases, and 19 bases lay between the germline ends.